These 22 T cell receptor beta chains were sequenced from one sample in a study of Graves' ophthalmopathy and Graves' hyperthyroidism. The TCR beta CDR3 regions underwent amplification from RNA transcripts. Following a first-round RT-PCR that used HTBI primers, a second-round multiplex PCR was carried out. TCRdb re-called the multiplex PCR reads with MiXCR, one entry per CDR3 protein. The sample consists of roughly 39,000 distinct CDR3 sequences, approximately 50% of them appearing once. The sample consisted of peripheral blood. The receptors shown here come from an adult woman with stable Graves' hyperthyroidism.

This clonotype was counted once. J is TRBJ2-5 and V is TRBV7-3, with TRBD1 matching over 8 bases. V dropped 5 bases and J dropped 2; count of bases not matched to a gene: 4. The CDR3 covers 14 residues. The germline CDR1 and CDR2 sequences are SGHTA and FQGTGA. DNA of the CDR3: TGTGCCAGCAGCATTACAGGGGGACAAGAGACCCAGTACTTC. Its translation is CASSITGGQETQYF. The entire variable domain, with the rest obtained from reference TRBV7-3 and TRBJ2-5, is as follows: GAGVSQTPSNKVTEKGKYVELRCDPISGHTALYWYRQSLGQGPEFLIYFQGTGAADDSGLPNDRFFAVRPEGSVSTLKIQRTERGDSAVYLCASSITGGQETQYFGPGTRLLVL.

Concerning this clonotype itself: The junction departs from the called germline gene at one end, perhaps through a read error. The V and J genes are TRBV29-1 and TRBJ1-1; 7 nucleotides match TRBD1. This CDR3 region has 12 residues. In germline, CDR1 is SQVTM, CDR2 ANQGSEA. The CDR3 DNA reads TGCAGCGTTGAAGACAGGGGGACTGAAGCTTTTTTT. It yields the protein CSVEDRGTEAFF.

This clonotype was recorded only once. The chain is built from TRBV20-1 and TRBJ2-7; 7 positions match TRBD1. The germline V gene encodes CDR1 DFQATT and CDR2 SNEGSKA (reference sequence). V lost 6 bases, J lost 2 bases, and 7 bases stayed unmatched. The CDR3 runs to 13 residues. CDR3 in amino acids: CSAPTGTAYEQYF. In DNA, the CDR3 is TGCAGTGCCCCTACCGGGACAGCCTACGAGCAGTACTTC.

This chain uses TRBV9 with TRBJ2-5, with D perhaps TRBD2 (6 bases). The CDR3 is 17 residues long. Trimming removed 0 bases at V and 5 bases at J, with 20 bases between. The germline V gene has CDR1 SGDLS and CDR2 YYNGEE. Here the CDR3 DNA reads TGTGCCAGCAGCGTAGAGGGCTCCGGGAGTTGGGACGAGACCCAGTACTTC. Translating gives CASSVEGSGSWDETQYF.

The chain carries TRBV7-9 and TRBJ1-6; TRBD1 aligns across 9 bases. V lost 5 bases to trimming and J lost 8 bases; unmatched junction nucleotides: 4. The CDR3 totals 14 residues. CDR1 SEHNR and CDR2 FQNEAQ come from the germline V gene (reference sequence). In DNA form, the CDR3 reads TGTGCCAGCAGCCCCCGGACAGGGGATTCACCCCTCCACTTT. Protein: CASSPRTGDSPLHF. The complete variable domain, with remaining parts taken from reference TRBV7-9 and TRBJ1-6, reads DTGVSQNPRHKITKRGQNVTFRCDPISEHNRLYWYRQTLGQGPEFLTYFQNEAQLEKSRLLSDRFSAERPKGSFSTLEIQRTEQGDSAMYLCASSPRTGDSPLHFGNGTRLTVT.

At least ten counts were recorded for this clonotype. The rearrangement joins TRBV7-9 to TRBJ1-1, with 10 positions matching TRBD1. The CDR3 sequence is 16 residues long. The V gene end was trimmed by 3 bases and the J gene end by 1 base; junction bases not matched to a gene: 5. Germline CDR1 reads SEHNR; CDR2 reads FQNEAQ (reference sequence). CDR3 DNA sequence: TGTGCCAGCAGCTTTCGACAGGGGGCCCCGAACACTGAAGCTTTCTTT. This codes for CASSFRQGAPNTEAFF.

The gene calls are TRBV29-1 and TRBJ2-2; 9 bases fit TRBD1. This CDR3 spans 11 amino acids. V was pared by 7 bases and J by 11 bases, with 5 bases of the junction left unmatched. CDR1 and CDR2 from the germline V gene are SQVTM and ANQGSEA. Here the CDR3 reads CSADRGGELFF. Here the CDR3 DNA reads TGCAGCGCGGACAGGGGCGGCGAGCTGTTTTTT.

At least ten counts were recorded for this clonotype. The chain links TRBV28 to TRBJ2-3, with TRBD1 matching over 8 bases. Germline CDR1 and CDR2: MDHEN and SYDVKM. V shed 10 bases, J shed 3 bases, and the junction held 9 bases outside the gene matches. The CDR3 spans 14 residues. The CDR3 region has the DNA TGTGCCATCAAGAAGGACAGGGTAACAGATACGCAGTATTTT. This gives the protein CAIKKDRVTDTQYF. Combining the CDR3 with reference TRBV28 and TRBJ2-3 gives the whole variable domain DVKVTQSSRYLVKRTGEKVFLECVQDMDHENMFWYRQDPGLGLRLIYFSYDVKMKEKGDIPEGYSVSREKKERFSLILESASTNQTSMYLCAIKKDRVTDTQYFGPGTRLTVL.

The rearrangement joins TRBV7-2 to TRBJ1-2, with 10 positions matching TRBD1. The germline CDR1 and CDR2 sequences are SGHTA and FQGNSA. The CDR3 spans 12 residues. The CDR3 reads CVGTGEDYGYTF. In DNA, the CDR3 is TGTGTCGGGACAGGGGAGGACTATGGCTACACCTTC.

The chain combines TRBV6-6 with TRBJ1-2; 9 positions match TRBD1. From germline, CDR1 is MNHNY and CDR2 SVGAGI (reference sequence). The CDR3 length is 16 residues. The V and J ends lost 4 bases and 4 bases, in that order; junction bases with no gene match: 10. CDR3: CASSLQDTGGAYGYTF. CDR3 sequence (DNA): TGTGCCAGCAGTTTGCAGGATACAGGGGGCGCCTATGGCTACACCTTC.

V and J are TRBV20-1 and TRBJ2-7; 11 bases fit TRBD2. This CDR3 comprises 12 residues. V gave up 6 bases and J gave up 7 bases; unmatched junction bases: 5. Germline lookup yields CDR1 DFQATT and CDR2 SNEGSKA (reference sequence). CDR3 in amino acids: CSATSSGREQYF. The CDR3 DNA sequence: TGCAGTGCCACTTCTAGCGGGAGGGAGCAGTACTTC.

This clonotype occurred many times. This chain links TRBV30 with TRBJ1-1; 9 bases match TRBD1. V dropped 3 bases and J dropped 4; count of bases not matched to a gene: 6. CDR3 length: 14 amino acids. Germline assignment: CDR1 GTSNPN and CDR2 SVGIG (reference sequence). CDR3: CAWSPGTGLTEAFF. CDR3 coding DNA: TGTGCCTGGAGCCCCGGGACAGGGCTCACTGAAGCTTTCTTT.

The table lists this clonotype with many counts. V usage is TRBV6-6 and J usage is TRBJ1-2; D unresolved. Looked up from germline, CDR1 is MNHNY and CDR2 is SVGAGI (reference sequence). The V end was cut by 5 bases, the J end by 0 bases, with 10 bases between. The CDR3 extends over 14 amino acids. The CDR3 spells CASSASGANYGYTF. In nucleotides, the CDR3 is TGTGCCAGCAGTGCGTCCGGGGCTAACTATGGCTACACCTTC.

This clonotype was detected a few times. J is TRBJ2-3 and V is TRBV6-2 or TRBV6-3; unclear D gene. Trimming cost V 10 bases and J 0 bases, with 23 bases left between them. This CDR3 has 17 residues. The germline V gene has CDR1 MNHEY and CDR2 SVGEGT. The CDR3 DNA follows: TGTGCCATCATCAACGACATACTAAAAACTAGCACAGATACGCAGTATTTT. This translates into CAIINDILKTSTDTQYF.

This clonotype was detected many times. The rearrangement uses TRBV14 and TRBJ1-2, with 7 bases identical to TRBD1. Germline V gene lookup returns CDR1 SGHDN and CDR2 FVKESK. V was pared by 0 bases and J by 6 bases, with 4 bases of the junction left unmatched. The CDR3 extends over 14 amino acids. Here the CDR3 reads CASSQDLGGHGYTF. CDR3 nucleotides: TGTGCCAGCAGCCAAGATTTAGGGGGCCATGGCTACACCTTC.

This clonotype was counted ten times or more. The chain has TRBV20-1 and TRBJ1-5, with D possibly being TRBD1 (5 bases). CDR1 is DFQATT and CDR2 is SNEGSKA in the germline V gene (reference sequence). V was trimmed by 3 bases and J by 6 bases, leaving 15 bases between them. The CDR3 extends over 14 amino acids. CDR3 sequence reads: CSASGGIERQPQHF. In DNA form, the CDR3 reads TGCAGTGCTAGTGGGGGGATCGAGCGTCAGCCCCAGCATTTT.

To note about this clonotype: Without the conserved terminal phenylalanine or tryptophan, this CDR3 likely stems from a read error. CDR3 residues: CASGLTPGRGGYTS. CDR3 nucleotides: TGTGCCAGCGGCTTAACCCCGGGAAGGGGCGGCTACACCTCC. This rearrangement joins TRBV7-9 to TRBJ1-2; the D gene is possibly TRBD1 (5 bases). Per the germline V gene, CDR1 is SEHNR and CDR2 is FQNEAQ (reference sequence). This CDR3 region has 14 residues.

As concerns this clonotype: One junction end does not reproduce the germline sequence, and a read error may be involved. The chain combines TRBV7-2 with TRBJ1-5; D is possibly TRBD1 (5 bases). The germline V gene encodes CDR1 SGHTA and CDR2 FQGNSA. The length of the CDR3 is 17 residues. CDR3 DNA sequence: TGTGCCACCAGCAGCCAAGGCGGGGGATTTAGCAATCAGCCCCAGCATTTT. Its translation is CATSSQGGGFSNQPQHF.

On this clonotype: The missing conserved phenylalanine or tryptophan at the end of this CDR3 makes a read error likely. This chain connects TRBV3-1 to TRBJ2-5; no clear D. CDR1 and CDR2 from the germline V gene are LGHDT and YNNKEL (reference sequence). The V and J ends lost 0 bases and 2 bases respectively, with 7 bases between them. The CDR3 runs to 14 residues. CDR3 DNA sequence: TGTGCCAGCAGCCAAGATCCCGGGCAAGAGACCCAGTACTCC. This codes for CASSQDPGQETQYS.

The genes are TRBV11-2 and TRBJ2-2, with TRBD2 matching 11 bases. V lost 2 bases, J lost 9 bases, and 2 bases stayed unmatched. This CDR3 has 14 residues. Germline V gives CDR1 SGHAT, CDR2 FQNNGV. CDR3 residues: CASSLTSGSRELFF. CDR3 DNA: TGTGCCAGCAGCTTAACTAGCGGGAGCCGGGAGCTGTTTTTT.

This chain joins TRBV12-3 or TRBV12-4 and TRBJ2-3; 10 bases fit TRBD2. The CDR3 runs 17 residues. Trimming at V came to 0 bases and at J to 3 bases, leaving 6 bases not matched to a gene. In DNA form, the CDR3 reads TGTGCCAGCAGTTTAGCGCCTAGCGGGAGAAAAACAGATACGCAGTATTTT. Amino acids: CASSLAPSGRKTDTQYF.

This clonotype was seen many times. This chain links TRBV15 with TRBJ2-5; the match to TRBD1 covers 8 bases. The CDR3 has 15 amino acids. The V and J ends lost 3 bases and 5 bases, in that order; junction bases with no gene match: 8. Germline CDR1 is LNHNV and CDR2 is YYDKDF (reference sequence). The CDR3: CATSRPDRAGETQYF. CDR3 coding DNA: TGTGCCACCAGCAGGCCGGACAGGGCGGGGGAGACCCAGTACTTC.